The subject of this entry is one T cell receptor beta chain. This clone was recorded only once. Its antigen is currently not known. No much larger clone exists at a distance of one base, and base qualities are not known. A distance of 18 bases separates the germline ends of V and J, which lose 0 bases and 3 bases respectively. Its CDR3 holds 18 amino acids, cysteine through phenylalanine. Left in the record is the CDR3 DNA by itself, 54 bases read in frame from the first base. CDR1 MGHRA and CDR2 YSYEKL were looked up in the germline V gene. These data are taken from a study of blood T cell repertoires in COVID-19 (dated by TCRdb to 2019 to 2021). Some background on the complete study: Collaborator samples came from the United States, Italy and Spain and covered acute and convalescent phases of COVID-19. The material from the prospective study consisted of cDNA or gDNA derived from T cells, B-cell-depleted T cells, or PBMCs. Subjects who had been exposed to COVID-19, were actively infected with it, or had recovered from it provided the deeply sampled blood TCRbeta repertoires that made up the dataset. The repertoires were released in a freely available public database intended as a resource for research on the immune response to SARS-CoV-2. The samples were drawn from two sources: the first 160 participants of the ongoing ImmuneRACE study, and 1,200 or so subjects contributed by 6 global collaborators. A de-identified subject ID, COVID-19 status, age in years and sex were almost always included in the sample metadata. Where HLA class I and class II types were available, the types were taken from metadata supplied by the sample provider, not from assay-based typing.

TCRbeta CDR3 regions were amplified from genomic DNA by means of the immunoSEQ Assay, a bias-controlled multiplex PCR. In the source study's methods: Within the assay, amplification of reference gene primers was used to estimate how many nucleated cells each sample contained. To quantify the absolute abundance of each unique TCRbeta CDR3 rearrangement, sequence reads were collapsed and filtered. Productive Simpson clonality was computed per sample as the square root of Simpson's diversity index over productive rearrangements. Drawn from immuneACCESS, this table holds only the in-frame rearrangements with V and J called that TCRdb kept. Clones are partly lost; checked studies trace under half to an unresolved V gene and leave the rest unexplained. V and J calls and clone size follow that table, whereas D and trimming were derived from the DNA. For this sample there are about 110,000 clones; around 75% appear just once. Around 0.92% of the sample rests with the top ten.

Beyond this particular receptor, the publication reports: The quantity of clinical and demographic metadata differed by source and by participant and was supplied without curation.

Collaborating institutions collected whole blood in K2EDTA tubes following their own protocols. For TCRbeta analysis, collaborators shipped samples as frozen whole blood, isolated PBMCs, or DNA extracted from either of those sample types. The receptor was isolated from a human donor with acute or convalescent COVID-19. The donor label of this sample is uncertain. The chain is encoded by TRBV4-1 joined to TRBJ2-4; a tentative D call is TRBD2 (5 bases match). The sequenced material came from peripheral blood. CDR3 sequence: CASSQEVRQAGDKNIQYF. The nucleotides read TGCGCCAGCAGCCAAGAAGTTCGTCAGGCGGGCGACAAAAACATTCAGTACTTC.